This T cell receptor beta chain was profiled in a study of T cells in Graves' hyperthyroidism and ophthalmopathy. Amplification yielded TCR beta CDR3 regions, with RNA transcripts as the source. HTBI primers drove first-round RT-PCR of the TCR CDR3. TCRdb reprocessed the multiplex PCR reads with MiXCR, giving one entry per CDR3 protein. This sample has some 370,000 distinct CDR3 sequences, with around an eighth found just once. For the diagnoses, clinical symptoms, serum thyroxine and TRAb, thyroid ultrasound and orbital computed tomography were used. Germline CDR1 is LNHNV and CDR2 is YYDKDF (reference sequence). Trimming removed 3 bases at V and 2 bases at J, with 11 bases between. The CDR3 spans 15 residues. Details on this clonotype: This may be a read error: a much more frequent sequence differs by one nucleotide.

The sequenced sample consisted of blood. The gene calls are TRBV15 and TRBJ2-1, with a possible D match to TRBD1 (6 bases). The origin of this receptor is a man aged 50-59 years with Graves' ophthalmopathy. The CDR3 is CATSRTGSPYNEQFF. Written as DNA, the CDR3 is TGTGCCACCAGCAGGACAGGTTCCCCCTACAATGAGCAGTTCTTC.